This T cell receptor (beta chain) was sequenced in a study of T cell responses to AZD1222 COVID-19 vaccine. Study summary: Researchers grouped second doses given at about 4 or about 12 weeks into one pool.

The method was immunoSEQ multiplex PCR; TCRdb's version includes in-frame clones alone and lacks a portion of them. In the table there are around 77,000 clones, 70% to 90% of which are singletons. For this clone: Antigen specificity is unknown.

CDR3 length: 17 residues. Per the germline V gene, CDR1 is SGHDT and CDR2 is YYEEEE. The ends lost 2 bases at V and 7 bases at J; junction bases unmatched: 12. Study-wide results and caveats: Baseline antibody screening turned up just a handful of seropositive AZD1222 recipients. CD4 TCRs linked to vaccination spanned spike, dominating at 160-218 and 743-854. No day 14 peak samples; only post-peak repertoires were characterized.

This specimen consisted of peripheral blood, obtained on day 0 of AZD1222 vaccination. The TCR was taken from an adult in good health. This chain joins TRBV5-6 and TRBJ2-2; 9 positions agree with TRBD1. The CDR3: CASSFFAGQGTNGELFF. The CDR3 coding sequence is TGTGCCAGCAGCTTCTTCGCGGGACAGGGCACTAACGGGGAGCTGTTTTTT.